This TCR beta chain was profiled in a study of human thymus T cells. General study results and limits: Unrelated individuals were reported by related research to share highly overlapping thymic repertoires.

Measured with immunoSEQ multiplex PCR; TCRdb has only the in-frame clones, and not every one. The sample contains tens of thousands of clones, around 96% of which appear only once. With respect to this clone: Its antigen remains unknown.

Resections obtained during corrective heart surgery supplied the thymus tissue. Trimming removed 0 bases at V and 2 bases at J, with 26 bases between. The germline V gene encodes CDR1 SGHDN and CDR2 FVKESK. The CDR3 runs to 22 residues. Source material: thymus tissue. The rearrangement uses TRBV14 and TRBJ2-6, with D possibly being TRBD2 (5 bases). The receptor comes from a boy under two years old with a congenital heart defect but otherwise immunologically healthy. DNA for the CDR3: TGTGCCAGCAGCCAAGATCTCCTGGCAGGTGGACCGGGGTTCCCTGGGGCCAACGTCCTGACTTTC. Protein sequence: CASSQDLLAGGPGFPGANVLTF.